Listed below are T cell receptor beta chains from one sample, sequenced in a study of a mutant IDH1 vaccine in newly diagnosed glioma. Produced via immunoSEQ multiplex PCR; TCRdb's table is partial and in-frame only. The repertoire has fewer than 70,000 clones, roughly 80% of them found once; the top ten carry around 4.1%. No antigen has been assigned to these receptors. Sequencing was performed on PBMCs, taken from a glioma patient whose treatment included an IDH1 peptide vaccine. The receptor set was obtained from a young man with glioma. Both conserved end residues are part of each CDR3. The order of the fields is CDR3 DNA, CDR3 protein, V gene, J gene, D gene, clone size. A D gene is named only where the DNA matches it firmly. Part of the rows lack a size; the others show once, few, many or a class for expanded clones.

CDR3nt: TGTGCCAGCAGGGGACAGGGGTTCGGCTACGAGCAGTACTTC
CDR3aa: CASRGQGFGYEQYF
v_gene: TRBV6-5
j_gene: TRBJ2-7
d_gene: TRBD1
abundance: few

CDR3nt: TGTGCCAGCAGTACCGGACAGGTGATGAACTACGAGCAGTACTTC
CDR3aa: CASSTGQVMNYEQYF
v_gene: TRBV7-9
j_gene: TRBJ2-7
d_gene: TRBD1
abundance: .

CDR3nt: TGTGCCAGCAGAAGAAACTACGAGCAGTACTTC
CDR3aa: CASRRNYEQYF
v_gene: TRBV27
j_gene: TRBJ2-7
d_gene: .
abundance: .

CDR3nt: TGTGCCAGCTCAATCGAACAGGGACCTGGTGAAAAACTGTTTTTT
CDR3aa: CASSIEQGPGEKLFF
v_gene: TRBV18
j_gene: TRBJ1-4
d_gene: .
abundance: .

CDR3nt: TGTGCCAGCAGTGAAAATGGCAATCAGCCCCAGCATTTT
CDR3aa: CASSENGNQPQHF
v_gene: TRBV2
j_gene: TRBJ1-5
d_gene: .
abundance: .

CDR3nt: TGTGCCAGCTCACCCACAGGGATTGGGGAGCTGTTTTTT
CDR3aa: CASSPTGIGELFF
v_gene: TRBV18
j_gene: TRBJ2-2
d_gene: .
abundance: .

CDR3nt: TGTGCCAGCAGTTTTAGAAACAAGGTGACCTTC
CDR3aa: CASSFRNKVTF
v_gene: TRBV6-1
j_gene: TRBJ1-2
d_gene: .
abundance: .

CDR3nt: TGCGCCACCAGCCGACAGGGGAAGAACACTGAAGCTTTCTTT
CDR3aa: CATSRQGKNTEAFF
v_gene: TRBV10-1
j_gene: TRBJ1-1
d_gene: TRBD1
abundance: .

CDR3nt: TGCAGCGTTCCTATCACTAGCGTGACCCAGTTCTTC
CDR3aa: CSVPITSVTQFF
v_gene: TRBV29-1
j_gene: TRBJ2-1
d_gene: TRBD2
abundance: .

CDR3nt: TGCGCCAGCAGCAGCGTCGGACAGGTAAAACCCTCCGTGAGCTACACCTTC
CDR3aa: CASSSVGQVKPSVSYTF
v_gene: TRBV5-1
j_gene: TRBJ1-2
d_gene: TRBD1
abundance: .

CDR3nt: TGTGCCAGTAGTATCGGGAGCCTTTATAATTCACCCCTCCACTTT
CDR3aa: CASSIGSLYNSPLHF
v_gene: TRBV19
j_gene: TRBJ1-6
d_gene: .
abundance: .

CDR3nt: TGTGCCATCAGTACTGGATACAATGAGCAGTTCTTC
CDR3aa: CAISTGYNEQFF
v_gene: TRBV10-3
j_gene: TRBJ2-1
d_gene: .
abundance: .

CDR3nt: TGTGCCAGCAGCTTACCCGGGAGCTCCTACAATGAGCAGTTCTTC
CDR3aa: CASSLPGSSYNEQFF
v_gene: TRBV11-3
j_gene: TRBJ2-1
d_gene: .
abundance: few

CDR3nt: TGCGCCAGCACTGGTGGGGGCCCTGGAAACACCATATATTTT
CDR3aa: CASTGGGPGNTIYF
v_gene: TRBV5-1
j_gene: TRBJ1-3
d_gene: .
abundance: .

CDR3nt: TGTGCCAGCAGCACGGGACAGGGCGCAGAGACCCAGTACTTC
CDR3aa: CASSTGQGAETQYF
v_gene: TRBV5-8
j_gene: TRBJ2-5
d_gene: TRBD1
abundance: .

CDR3nt: TGTGCCAGTAGTGCCGGGACCATCGGGAACCGCTACGAGCAGTACTTC
CDR3aa: CASSAGTIGNRYEQYF
v_gene: TRBV19
j_gene: TRBJ2-7
d_gene: .
abundance: .

CDR3nt: TGTGCCAGCAGCTTCAGGCGGGGTCGCGGTAGGAACACTGAAGCTTTCTTT
CDR3aa: CASSFRRGRGRNTEAFF
v_gene: TRBV13
j_gene: TRBJ1-1
d_gene: .
abundance: .

CDR3nt: TGTGCCAGCAGCTTGGAGGGACAAAATGTGAACACTGAAGCTTTCTTT
CDR3aa: CASSLEGQNVNTEAFF
v_gene: TRBV7-8
j_gene: TRBJ1-1
d_gene: .
abundance: .

CDR3nt: TGTGCCAGCAGAACACAGGGGGCGGGAGGCTACACCTTC
CDR3aa: CASRTQGAGGYTF
v_gene: TRBV6-5
j_gene: TRBJ1-2
d_gene: TRBD1
abundance: .

CDR3nt: TGCGCCAGCAGGGCCGGTACAGGCCCCGTTTCACCCCTCCACTTT
CDR3aa: CASRAGTGPVSPLHF
v_gene: TRBV5-1
j_gene: TRBJ1-6
d_gene: .
abundance: once

CDR3nt: TGCGCCAGCAGCCAAGATGAACTATTTGGAGAAAAACTGTTTTTT
CDR3aa: CASSQDELFGEKLFF
v_gene: TRBV4-1
j_gene: TRBJ1-4
d_gene: .
abundance: .

CDR3nt: TGTGCCAGCAGGACCGGGACAGGCTGGGAGACCCAGTACTTC
CDR3aa: CASRTGTGWETQYF
v_gene: TRBV27
j_gene: TRBJ2-5
d_gene: TRBD1
abundance: .

CDR3nt: TGTGCCAGCCTGGGGATACTGAACACCGGGGAGCTGTTTTTT
CDR3aa: CASLGILNTGELFF
v_gene: TRBV6-1
j_gene: TRBJ2-2
d_gene: .
abundance: .

CDR3nt: TGTGCCAGCAGCTTTCGCCCTCCAGTGAATTCACCCCTCCACTTT
CDR3aa: CASSFRPPVNSPLHF
v_gene: TRBV7-2
j_gene: TRBJ1-6
d_gene: .
abundance: .